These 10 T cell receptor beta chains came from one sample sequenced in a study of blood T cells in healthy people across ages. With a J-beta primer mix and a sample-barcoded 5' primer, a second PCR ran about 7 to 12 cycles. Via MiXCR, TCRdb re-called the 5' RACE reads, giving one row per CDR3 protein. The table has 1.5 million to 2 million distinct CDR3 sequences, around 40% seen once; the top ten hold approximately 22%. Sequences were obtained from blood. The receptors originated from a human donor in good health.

CDR3 sequence reads: CASSDPGGAYYNEQFF. As DNA, the CDR3 is TGTGCCAGCAGCGACCCTGGGGGGGCTTACTACAATGAGCAGTTCTTC. V and J are TRBV9 and TRBJ2-1; TRBD2 is a possible D gene (7 bases). The CDR3 extends over 16 amino acids. The V and J ends lost 3 bases and 3 bases respectively, with 16 bases between them. CDR1 and CDR2 (germline): SGDLS, YYNGEE.

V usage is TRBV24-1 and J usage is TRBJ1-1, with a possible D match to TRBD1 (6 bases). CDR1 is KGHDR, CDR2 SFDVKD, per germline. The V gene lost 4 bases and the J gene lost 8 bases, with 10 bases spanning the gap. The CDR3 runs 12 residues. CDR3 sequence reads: CATSDSDSEAFF. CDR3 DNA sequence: TGTGCCACCAGTGACTCGGACAGCGAAGCTTTCTTT.

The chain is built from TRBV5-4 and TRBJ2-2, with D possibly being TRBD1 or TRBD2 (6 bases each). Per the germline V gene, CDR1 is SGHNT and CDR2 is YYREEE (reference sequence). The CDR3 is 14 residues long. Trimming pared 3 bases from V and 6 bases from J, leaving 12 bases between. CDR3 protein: CASSYLGGAGELFF. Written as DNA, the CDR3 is TGTGCCAGCAGCTACCTGGGGGGCGCCGGGGAGCTGTTTTTT.

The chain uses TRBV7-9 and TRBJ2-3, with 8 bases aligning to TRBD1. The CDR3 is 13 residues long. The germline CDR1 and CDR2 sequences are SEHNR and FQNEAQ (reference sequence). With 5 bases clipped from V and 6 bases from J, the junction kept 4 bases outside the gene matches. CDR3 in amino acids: CASSQQGVDTQYF. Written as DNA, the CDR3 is TGTGCCAGCAGCCAACAGGGGGTGGATACGCAGTATTTT.

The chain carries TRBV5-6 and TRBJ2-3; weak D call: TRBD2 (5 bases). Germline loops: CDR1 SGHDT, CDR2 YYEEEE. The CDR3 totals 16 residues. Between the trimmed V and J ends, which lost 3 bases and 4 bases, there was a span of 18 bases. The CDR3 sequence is CASSSDGSPVADTQYF. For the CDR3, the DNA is TGTGCCAGCAGCTCGGATGGGAGCCCAGTGGCAGATACGCAGTATTTT.

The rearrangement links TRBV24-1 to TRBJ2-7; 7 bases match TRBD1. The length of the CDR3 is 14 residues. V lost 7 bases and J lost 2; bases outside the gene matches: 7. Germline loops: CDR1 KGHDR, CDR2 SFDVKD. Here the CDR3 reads CATSHRGSTYEQYF. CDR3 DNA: TGTGCCACCAGCCACAGGGGTTCCACCTACGAGCAGTACTTC.

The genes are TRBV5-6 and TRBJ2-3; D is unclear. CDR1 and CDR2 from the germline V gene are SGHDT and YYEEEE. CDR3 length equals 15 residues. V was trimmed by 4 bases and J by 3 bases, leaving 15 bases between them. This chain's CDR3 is CASSRLGPGTDTQYF. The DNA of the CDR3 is TGTGCCAGCAGCCGCCTAGGTCCAGGAACAGATACGCAGTATTTT.

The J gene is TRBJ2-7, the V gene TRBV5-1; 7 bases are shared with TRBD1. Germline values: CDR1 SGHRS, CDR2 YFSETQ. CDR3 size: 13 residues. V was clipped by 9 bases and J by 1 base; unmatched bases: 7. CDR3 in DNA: TGCGCCATCGAAACGACAGGGTCCTACGAGCAGTACTTC. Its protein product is CAIETTGSYEQYF.

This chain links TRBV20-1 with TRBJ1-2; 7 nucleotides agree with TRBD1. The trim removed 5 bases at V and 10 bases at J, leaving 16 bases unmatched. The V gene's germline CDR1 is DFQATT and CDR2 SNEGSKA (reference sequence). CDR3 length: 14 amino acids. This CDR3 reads CSAGVRDSPMFYTF. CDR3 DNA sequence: TGCAGTGCTGGAGTAAGGGACAGTCCTATGTTCTACACCTTC.

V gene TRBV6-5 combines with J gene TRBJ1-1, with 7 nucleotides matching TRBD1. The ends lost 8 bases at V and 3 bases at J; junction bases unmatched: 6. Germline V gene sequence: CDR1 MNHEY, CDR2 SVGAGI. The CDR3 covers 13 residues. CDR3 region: CASRQGEYTEAFF. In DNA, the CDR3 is TGTGCCAGCCGACAGGGAGAGTACACTGAAGCTTTCTTT.